This T cell receptor beta chain was found in a study of vaccination and CD4 T cells after COVID-19. Across the study: Recovered-phase convalescent patients showed SARS-CoV-2 positivity by nasal swab PCR; eight to ten were mild, one severe. The convalescents, six males and four females, included two who were Hispanic.

Cultured CD4+ T cell DNA underwent sequencing with the Oncomine TCR Beta short-read assay. TCRdb independently ran MiXCR on the PCR reads; one entry per CDR3 protein. Of 10,000 to 15,000 distinct CDR3 sequences detected, roughly two thirds appear once; the ten largest clones hold roughly 10%. The CDR3 sequence is 12 residues long. V gave up 0 bases and J gave up 9 bases, with 11 bases separating them. Germline CDR1 is DFQATT and CDR2 is SNEGSKA (reference sequence). As for treatment: roughly 10-day PBMC culture with coronavirus spike peptide pools or control peptides (ViraFEST assay). This clonotype came up a few times. Its antigen is not known.

This TCR came from a human donor who had recovered from COVID-19. The gene calls are TRBV20-1 and TRBJ1-1; D unclear. Sequenced sample: CD4+ T cells from blood, cultured in vitro. The CDR3 bases are TGCAGTGCTAGAGAGGAAACCAGCCAAGCTTTCTTT. This gives the protein CSAREETSQAFF.